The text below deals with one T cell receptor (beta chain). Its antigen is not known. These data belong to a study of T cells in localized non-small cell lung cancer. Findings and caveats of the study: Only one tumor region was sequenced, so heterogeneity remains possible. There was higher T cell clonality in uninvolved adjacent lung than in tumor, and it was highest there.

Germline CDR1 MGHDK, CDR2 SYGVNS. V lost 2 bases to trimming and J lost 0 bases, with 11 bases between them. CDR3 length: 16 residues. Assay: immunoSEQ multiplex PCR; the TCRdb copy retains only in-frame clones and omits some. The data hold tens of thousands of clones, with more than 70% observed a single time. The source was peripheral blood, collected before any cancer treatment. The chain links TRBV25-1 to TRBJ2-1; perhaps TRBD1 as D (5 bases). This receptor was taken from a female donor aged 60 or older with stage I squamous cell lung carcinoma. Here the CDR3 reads CASSELTASSYNEQFF. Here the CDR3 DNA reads TGTGCCAGCAGTGAACTGACAGCGAGCTCCTACAATGAGCAGTTCTTC. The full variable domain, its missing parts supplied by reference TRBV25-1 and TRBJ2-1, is EADIYQTPRYLVIGTGKKITLECSQTMGHDKMYWYQQDPGMELHLIHYSYGVNSTEKGDLSSESTVSRIRTEHFPLTLESARPSHTSQYLCASSELTASSYNEQFFGPGTRLTVL.